The 26 T cell receptor beta chains in this list originate from one sample, sequenced in a study of post-analysis software for immune sequencing data. Study results and limitations: Controls had lower frequencies than patients of five or six TRBV segments, which included TRBV5-6, TRBV5-1 and TRBV20-1.

Antigens for these TCRs are unknown. cDNA libraries of TCR beta carried unique molecular identifiers. MiXCR, run by TCRdb on the PCR reads, gives a single entry per CDR3 protein. The data show 350,000 to 500,000 distinct CDR3 sequences, approximately 39% seen once. What was sequenced was blood. Every receptor here comes from a girl aged 2-10 years with multiple sclerosis.

This clonotype has a single count. The V call is TRBV6-2 or TRBV6-3, the J call TRBJ2-2; D possibly matches TRBD1 or TRBD2 (5 bases each). The CDR3 loop spans 15 amino acids. Germline V gene sequence: CDR1 MNHEY, CDR2 SVGEGT. Trimming cost V 6 bases and J 5 bases, with 16 bases left between them. CDR3 sequence (DNA): TGTGCCAGCAGCCATCCGGGACCCCCGACCGGGGAGCTGTTTTTT. It is translated as CASSHPGPPTGELFF.

V usage is TRBV29-1 and J usage is TRBJ2-1; D call uncertain. The DNA end favors TRBJ2-7, so the J call may be wrong. Germline V gives CDR1 SQVTM, CDR2 ANQGSEA. The CDR3 loop spans 13 amino acids. CDR3 region: CSVDKSSYNEQYF. DNA for the CDR3: TGCAGCGTTGACAAGAGCTCCTACAATGAGCAGTACTTC.

This clonotype appeared a few times. The genes are TRBV29-1 and TRBJ2-3, with TRBD1 identical over 9 bases. The CDR3 has 16 amino acids. The junction had 9 bases not matched to a gene; V was cut back by 2 bases and J by 3 bases. Germline CDR1 and CDR2: SQVTM and ANQGSEA. In DNA, the CDR3 is TGCAGCGTTGAAATTGGACAGGGGTGGAGGACAGATACGCAGTATTTT. Its protein product is CSVEIGQGWRTDTQYF.

This clonotype was detected many times. This chain links TRBV20-1 with TRBJ2-4, with D unresolved. The CDR3 covers 14 residues. Germline V gives CDR1 DFQATT, CDR2 SNEGSKA (reference sequence). V lost 0 bases to trimming and J lost 0 bases, with 6 bases between them. The CDR3: CSARDFRAKNIQYF. CDR3 DNA sequence: TGCAGTGCTAGAGATTTCAGAGCCAAAAACATTCAGTACTTC.

This clonotype was counted a few times. The V gene is TRBV12-3 or TRBV12-4, the J gene TRBJ2-5, with D perhaps matching TRBD1 (6 bases). Trimming left V 3 bases short and J 5 bases short, with 16 bases between. The length of the CDR3 is 15 residues. The CDR3, as DNA: TGTGCCAGCAGTTTCTCACGCAGGGGATTTGAGACCCAGTACTTC. Encoded protein: CASSFSRRGFETQYF.

This chain uses TRBV18 with TRBJ2-7; 10 bases are shared with TRBD2. After removal of 6 bases from V and 2 bases from J, the junction contained 19 bases not matched to a gene. The CDR3 totals 19 residues. Germline V gene sequence: CDR1 KGHSH, CDR2 LQKENI. The CDR3 here is CASSLLPPLTSGATYEQYF. The CDR3 nucleotides are TGTGCCAGCTCCCTCCTCCCCCCCCTAACTAGCGGGGCAACCTACGAGCAGTACTTC.

The V and J genes are TRBV5-1 and TRBJ1-2; TRBD1 agrees at 7 bases. Per the germline V gene, CDR1 is SGHRS and CDR2 is YFSETQ. Trimming took 0 bases from V and 2 from J; bases not matched to a gene: 22. The CDR3 spans 21 residues. The CDR3 is CASSLESGGGVPVWGNYGYTF. The CDR3 DNA follows: TGCGCCAGCAGCTTGGAGTCAGGGGGAGGCGTACCGGTTTGGGGCAACTATGGCTACACCTTC.

The chain joins TRBV20-1 to TRBJ2-7, with D hard to call. The V and J ends lost 3 bases and 0 bases respectively, with 15 bases between them. The CDR3 contains 15 residues. CDR1 DFQATT and CDR2 SNEGSKA come from the germline V gene (reference sequence). Here the CDR3 reads CSARSSEESSYEQYF. CDR3 nucleotide sequence: TGCAGTGCTAGGTCATCAGAAGAGAGCTCCTACGAGCAGTACTTC.

This clonotype was found a few times. The V call is TRBV15, the J call TRBJ2-1, with 8 bases identical to TRBD2. CDR3 length: 15 amino acids. Looked up from germline, CDR1 is LNHNV and CDR2 is YYDKDF (reference sequence). The J segment lost 5 bases and the V segment lost 6 bases, leaving 9 bases of the junction unmatched. The CDR3 loop reads CATSWMAGGDNEQFF. In DNA, the CDR3 is TGTGCCACCAGTTGGATGGCGGGAGGCGACAATGAGCAGTTCTTC.

CDR3: CASSPSSWYETQYF. The CDR3 region has the DNA TGTGCCAGCTCCCCCTCGAGTTGGTACGAGACCCAGTACTTC. This chain uses TRBV18 with TRBJ2-5; D not certain. The ends were cut back, 6 bases at V and 5 bases at J, with 16 bases in the middle. The CDR3 spans 14 residues. Germline V gene sequence: CDR1 KGHSH, CDR2 LQKENI.

V is TRBV28 and J is TRBJ1-5; D is uncertain. This CDR3 region has 11 residues. V lost 5 bases, J lost 2 bases, and 1 base lay in between. Germline V gene sequence: CDR1 MDHEN, CDR2 SYDVKM. DNA for the CDR3: TGTGCCAGCAGTGGCAATCAGCCCCAGCATTTT. This translates into CASSGNQPQHF.

The J gene is TRBJ2-7, the V gene TRBV20-1; 7 bases align to TRBD1. V shed 7 bases, J shed 2 bases, and the junction held 11 bases outside the gene matches. The length of the CDR3 is 14 residues. Germline CDR1 reads DFQATT; CDR2 reads SNEGSKA (reference sequence). For the CDR3, the DNA is TGCAGTGTTATCCGAGGGGGCGAGGCCTACGAGCAGTACTTC. Translating it yields CSVIRGGEAYEQYF.

The chain carries TRBV29-1 and TRBJ1-2; TRBD1 matches 11 bases. J gave up 3 bases and V 0 bases, and 3 bases lay outside the gene matches. There are 15 residues in the CDR3. CDR1 is SQVTM, CDR2 ANQGSEA, per germline. The chain's CDR3 is CSVEDGGQGDYGYTF. The DNA for the CDR3 is TGCAGCGTTGAAGACGGGGGACAGGGGGACTATGGCTACACCTTC. Using reference TRBV29-1 and TRBJ1-2 for the parts outside the CDR3, the full variable domain is SAVISQKPSRDICQRGTSLTIQCQVDSQVTMMFWYRQQPGQSLTLIATANQGSEATYESGFVIDKFPISRPNLTFSTLTVSNMSPEDSSIYLCSVEDGGQGDYGYTFGSGTRLTVV.

This chain uses TRBV20-1 with TRBJ1-1; D is ambiguous. Trimming left V 6 bases short and J 1 base short, with 15 bases between. This CDR3 is built from 14 residues. Germline V CDR1 and CDR2: DFQATT, SNEGSKA (reference sequence). CDR3 DNA sequence: TGCAGTGCGGAAGTCCTCCCGAAGAACACTGAAGCTTTCTTT. Amino acid sequence: CSAEVLPKNTEAFF.

The genes are TRBV29-1 and TRBJ2-3; 7 bases align to TRBD1. The CDR3 runs to 13 residues. The V gene end was trimmed by 4 bases and the J gene end by 3 bases; junction bases not matched to a gene: 4. Germline CDR1 is SQVTM and CDR2 is ANQGSEA. The CDR3 coding sequence is TGCAGCGTTGGGGCAGGGGGAACAGATACGCAGTATTTT. Protein product: CSVGAGGTDTQYF.

The chain joins TRBV7-8 to TRBJ1-5; D not resolved. CDR3 length: 14 amino acids. The V gene's germline CDR1 is SGHVS and CDR2 FQNEAQ. The V gene lost 1 base and the J gene lost 6 bases, with 10 bases spanning the gap. CDR3 sequence reads: CASSLGGTAQPQHF. For the CDR3, the DNA is TGTGCCAGCAGCTTAGGCGGCACAGCTCAGCCCCAGCATTTT.

This clonotype appeared a single time. The chain employs TRBV20-1 and TRBJ2-1; D not certain. Germline CDR1 and CDR2: DFQATT and SNEGSKA (reference sequence). This CDR3 is 11 amino acids long. The V gene lost 2 bases and the J gene lost 6 bases, with 5 bases spanning the gap. CDR3 in DNA: TGCAGTGCTAGACAGTTCAATGAGCAGTTCTTC. Translation gives CSARQFNEQFF.

The rearrangement uses TRBV20-1 and TRBJ1-1; a possible D gene is TRBD1 (5 bases). This CDR3 region has 16 residues. Trimming pared 1 base from V and 3 bases from J, leaving 18 bases between. Germline-derived CDR1 and CDR2 are DFQATT and SNEGSKA (reference sequence). The DNA for the CDR3 is TGCAGTGCTAGAGTGGACACTTGGACCTGGGACACTGAAGCTTTCTTT. Translating it yields CSARVDTWTWDTEAFF.

This rearrangement joins TRBV20-1 to TRBJ1-5, with D possibly being TRBD1 (5 bases). The germline CDR1 and CDR2 sequences are DFQATT and SNEGSKA (reference sequence). CDR3 size: 12 residues. V lost 5 bases and J 4 bases, leaving 9 bases between the germline ends. CDR3 region: CSAGTPNQPQHF. For the CDR3, the DNA is TGCAGTGCTGGGACCCCTAATCAGCCCCAGCATTTT.

The chain couples TRBV5-1 to TRBJ2-3; 9 nucleotides align to TRBD2. From germline, CDR1 is SGHRS and CDR2 YFSETQ. The V gene end was trimmed by 4 bases and the J gene end by 0 bases; junction bases not matched to a gene: 9. CDR3 length: 17 residues. CDR3 bases: TGCGCCAGCAGCGTGGGACTAGCCGGAATTAGCACAGATACGCAGTATTTT. Its translation is CASSVGLAGISTDTQYF.

The genes are TRBV9 and TRBJ2-7; 8 bases align to TRBD2. The J segment lost 6 bases and the V segment lost 3 bases, leaving 5 bases of the junction unmatched. The CDR3 has 13 residues. The germline V gene has CDR1 SGDLS and CDR2 YYNGEE. CDR3 in DNA: TGTGCCAGCAGCGCCCCGGGGGGGATCGAGCAGTACTTC. The encoded protein is CASSAPGGIEQYF.

This clonotype was seen a few times. The CDR3 sequence: CASSLVLAGNNEQFF. The CDR3 DNA is TGTGCCAGCAGCTTAGTGCTAGCGGGAAACAATGAGCAGTTCTTC. The rearrangement uses TRBV7-2 and TRBJ2-1, with 9 positions matching TRBD2. Germline V gives CDR1 SGHTA, CDR2 FQGNSA. V gave up 1 base and J gave up 5 bases; unmatched junction bases: 3. This CDR3 is built from 15 residues.

The count of this clonotype is one. The chain couples TRBV20-1 to TRBJ2-4; 11 bases align to TRBD2. The V segment lost 1 base and the J segment 13 bases; nucleotides outside the gene matches: 12. The CDR3 contains 15 residues. Germline V gene data show CDR1 as DFQATT and CDR2 as SNEGSKA (reference sequence). This chain's CDR3 is CSARASGLAAYKQYF. For the CDR3, the DNA is TGCAGTGCTAGAGCCTCGGGACTAGCGGCATACAAGCAGTACTTC.

In its sample, this clonotype was seen a few times. This sequence joins TRBV10-3 and TRBJ2-7; 8 nucleotides agree with TRBD1. This CDR3 region has 14 residues. Trimming at V came to 6 bases and at J to 5 bases, leaving 9 bases not matched to a gene. The germline V gene has CDR1 ENHRY and CDR2 SYGVKD. CDR3 loop: CAIRSDRGGDEQYF. CDR3 bases: TGTGCCATCAGATCCGACAGGGGAGGCGACGAGCAGTACTTC.

This clonotype was observed a few times. The chain joins TRBV16 to TRBJ2-7, with TRBD2 matching over 10 bases. CDR3 length: 15 amino acids. The ends lost 3 bases at V and 4 bases at J; junction bases unmatched: 6. Germline V gene lookup returns CDR1 KGHSY and CDR2 FQNENV. Here the CDR3 DNA reads TGTGCCAGCAGCCAGGGGTCTAGCGGGAGTTACGAGCAGTACTTC. This codes for CASSQGSSGSYEQYF. The full variable domain, rest sourced from reference TRBV16 and TRBJ2-7, is GEEVAQTPKHLVRGEGQKAKLYCAPIKGHSYVFWYQQVLKNEFKFLISFQNENVFDETGMPKERFSAKCLPNSPCSLEIQATKLEDSAVYFCASSQGSSGSYEQYFGPGTRLTVT.

In its sample, this clonotype was seen a few times. V usage is TRBV28 and J usage is TRBJ2-7; TRBD2 is a possible D gene (6 bases). V dropped 2 bases and J dropped 1 base, with 15 bases sitting between them. CDR3 size: 16 residues. Germline-derived CDR1 and CDR2 are MDHEN and SYDVKM. CDR3 protein: CASSLIGGPGSYEQYF. The CDR3 DNA is TGTGCCAGCAGTTTAATCGGGGGACCAGGGTCCTACGAGCAGTACTTC.